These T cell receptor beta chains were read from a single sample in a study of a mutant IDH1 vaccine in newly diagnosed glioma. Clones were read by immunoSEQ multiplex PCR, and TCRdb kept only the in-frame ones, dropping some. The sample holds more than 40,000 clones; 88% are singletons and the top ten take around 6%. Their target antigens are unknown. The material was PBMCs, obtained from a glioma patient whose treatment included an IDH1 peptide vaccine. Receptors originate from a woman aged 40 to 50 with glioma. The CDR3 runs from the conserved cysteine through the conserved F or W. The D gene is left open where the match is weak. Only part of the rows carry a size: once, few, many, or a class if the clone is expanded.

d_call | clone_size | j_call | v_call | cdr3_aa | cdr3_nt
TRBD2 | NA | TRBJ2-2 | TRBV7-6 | CASSLSPGGTSGVTGELFF | TGTGCCAGCAGCTTAAGCCCGGGAGGGACTAGCGGGGTCACCGGGGAGCTGTTTTTT
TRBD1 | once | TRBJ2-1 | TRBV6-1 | CASRDRGTYNEQFF | TGTGCCAGCAGAGACAGGGGGACCTACAATGAGCAGTTCTTC
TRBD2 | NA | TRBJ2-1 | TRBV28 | CASSGLAGNNEQFF | TGTGCCAGCAGCGGACTAGCTGGCAACAATGAGCAGTTCTTC
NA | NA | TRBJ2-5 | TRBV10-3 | CAISKGGAGAHETQYF | TGTGCCATCAGCAAAGGCGGGGCGGGGGCGCATGAGACCCAGTACTTC
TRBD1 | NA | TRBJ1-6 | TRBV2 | CASSVRQGDPPLHF | TGTGCCAGCAGTGTAAGACAGGGAGATCCACCCCTCCACTTT
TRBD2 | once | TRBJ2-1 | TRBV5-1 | CASSTGLAQQFF | TGCGCCAGCAGCACTGGACTAGCCCAGCAGTTCTTC
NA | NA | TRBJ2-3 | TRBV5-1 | CASSPDGGNTDTQYF | TGCGCCAGCAGTCCCGACGGGGGAAACACAGATACGCAGTATTTT
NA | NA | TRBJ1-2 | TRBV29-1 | CSVEPGQGYTF | TGCAGCGTCGAGCCGGGGCAAGGCTACACCTTC
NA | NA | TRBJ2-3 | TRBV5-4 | CASSLSTSTDTQYF | TGTGCCAGCAGCTTGTCGACTAGCACAGATACGCAGTATTTT
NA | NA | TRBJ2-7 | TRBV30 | CAWTEGSSYEQYF | TGTGCCTGGACCGAAGGAAGCTCCTACGAGCAGTACTTC
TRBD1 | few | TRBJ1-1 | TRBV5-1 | CASSLKTGQGSTEAFF | TGCGCCAGCAGCCTGAAAACCGGACAGGGGAGCACTGAAGCTTTCTTT
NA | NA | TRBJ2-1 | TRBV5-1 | CASSLEGGSYNEQFF | TGCGCCAGCAGCTTGGAAGGTGGATCCTACAATGAGCAGTTCTTC
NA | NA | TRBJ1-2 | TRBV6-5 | CASRPLAIGAYGYTF | TGTGCCAGCAGACCCCTCGCTATTGGGGCCTATGGCTACACCTTC
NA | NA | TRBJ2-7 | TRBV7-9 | CASSLQEPYEQYF | TGTGCCAGCAGCTTACAAGAGCCCTACGAGCAGTACTTC
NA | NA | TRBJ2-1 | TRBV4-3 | CASSPSSGSRGYNEQFF | TGCGCCAGCAGCCCCTCCTCGGGGTCTAGGGGGTACAATGAGCAGTTCTTC
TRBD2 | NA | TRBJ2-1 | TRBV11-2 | CASSLRLAGGPNEQFF | TGTGCCAGCAGCTTGAGACTAGCGGGAGGGCCCAATGAGCAGTTCTTC
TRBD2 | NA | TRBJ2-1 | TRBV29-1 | CSATGLAGLKEQFF | TGCAGCGCCACGGGACTAGCGGGTTTAAAGGAGCAGTTCTTC
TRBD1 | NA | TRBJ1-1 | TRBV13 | CASSLGDSEAFF | TGTGCCAGCAGCTTGGGGGACAGTGAAGCTTTCTTT
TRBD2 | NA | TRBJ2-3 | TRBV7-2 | CASSSGLAGGGDTQYF | TGTGCCAGCAGTTCGGGCCTAGCGGGAGGAGGGGATACGCAGTATTTT
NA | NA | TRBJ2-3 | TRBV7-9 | CASNLDDASPDTQYF | TGTGCCAGCAACTTAGACGATGCCTCCCCAGATACGCAGTATTTT
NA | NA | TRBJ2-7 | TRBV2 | CASSEGDGGIYEQYF | TGTGCCAGCAGTGAGGGGGATGGGGGGATCTACGAGCAGTACTTC
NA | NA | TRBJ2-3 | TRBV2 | CASSASTDTQYF | TGTGCCAGCAGTGCTAGCACAGATACGCAGTATTTT
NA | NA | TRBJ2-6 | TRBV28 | CASSSFSGANVLTF | TGTGCCAGCAGTTCATTCTCTGGGGCCAACGTCCTGACTTTC
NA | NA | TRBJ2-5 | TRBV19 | CASSPTGFETQYF | TGTGCCAGTAGTCCCACGGGGTTTGAGACCCAGTACTTC
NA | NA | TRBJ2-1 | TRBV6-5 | CASSYSKTRPYNEQFF | TGTGCCAGCAGTTACTCGAAGACAAGGCCCTACAATGAGCAGTTCTTC
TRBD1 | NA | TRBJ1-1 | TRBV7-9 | CASSLTGGYTEAFF | TGTGCCAGCAGCCTCACAGGGGGCTACACTGAAGCTTTCTTT
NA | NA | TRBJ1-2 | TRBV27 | CASSLTQYYGYTF | TGTGCCAGCAGTTTAACGCAATACTATGGCTACACCTTC
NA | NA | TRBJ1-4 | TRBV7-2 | CASSSPLDEKLFF | TGTGCCAGCAGCTCCCCGCTGGATGAAAAACTGTTTTTT
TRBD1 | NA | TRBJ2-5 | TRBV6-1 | CASRRTGGTETQYF | TGTGCCAGCAGGAGGACAGGGGGCACGGAGACCCAGTACTTC
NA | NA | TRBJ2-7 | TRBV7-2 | CASSLSVGGVYEQYF | TGTGCCAGCAGCTTATCAGTCGGTGGCGTCTACGAGCAGTACTTC